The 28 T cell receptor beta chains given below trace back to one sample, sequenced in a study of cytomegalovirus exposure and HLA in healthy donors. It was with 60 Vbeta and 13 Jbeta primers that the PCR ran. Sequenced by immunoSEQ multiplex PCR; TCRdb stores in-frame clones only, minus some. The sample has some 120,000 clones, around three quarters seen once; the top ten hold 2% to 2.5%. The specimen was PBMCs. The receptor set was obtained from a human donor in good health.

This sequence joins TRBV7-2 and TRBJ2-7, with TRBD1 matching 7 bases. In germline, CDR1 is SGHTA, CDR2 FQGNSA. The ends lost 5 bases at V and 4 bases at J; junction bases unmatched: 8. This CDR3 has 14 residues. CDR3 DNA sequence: TGTGCCAGCAGCACCCTAGGACAGGCTTACGAGCAGTACTTC. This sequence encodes CASSTLGQAYEQYF.

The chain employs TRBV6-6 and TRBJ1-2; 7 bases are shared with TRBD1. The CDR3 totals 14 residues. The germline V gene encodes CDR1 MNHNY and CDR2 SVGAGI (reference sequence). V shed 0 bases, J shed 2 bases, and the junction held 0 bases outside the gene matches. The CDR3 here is CASSYSTGNYGYTF. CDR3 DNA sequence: TGTGCCAGCAGTTACTCGACAGGGAACTATGGCTACACCTTC.

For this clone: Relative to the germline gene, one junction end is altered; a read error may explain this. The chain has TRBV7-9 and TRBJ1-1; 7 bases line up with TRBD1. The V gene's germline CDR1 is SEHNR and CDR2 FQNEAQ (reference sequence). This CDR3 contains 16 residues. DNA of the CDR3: TGTTCCAGCAGCTTACCTATTCAGGGGGTGTCGCCTGAAGCTTTCTTT. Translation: CSSSLPIQGVSPEAFF.

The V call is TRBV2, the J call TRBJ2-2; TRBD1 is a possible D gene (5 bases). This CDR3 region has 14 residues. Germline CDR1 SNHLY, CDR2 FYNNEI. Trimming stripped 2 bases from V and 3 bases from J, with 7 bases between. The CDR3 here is CASSEQGHTGELFF. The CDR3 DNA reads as TGTGCCAGCAGTGAACAGGGCCACACCGGGGAGCTGTTTTTT.

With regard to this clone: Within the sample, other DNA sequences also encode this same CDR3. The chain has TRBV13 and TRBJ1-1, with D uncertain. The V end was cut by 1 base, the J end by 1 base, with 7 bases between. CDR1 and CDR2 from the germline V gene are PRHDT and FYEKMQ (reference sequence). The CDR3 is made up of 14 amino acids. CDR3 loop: CASSLDRENTEAFF. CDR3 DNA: TGTGCCAGCAGCTTAGATCGGGAGAACACTGAAGCTTTCTTT.

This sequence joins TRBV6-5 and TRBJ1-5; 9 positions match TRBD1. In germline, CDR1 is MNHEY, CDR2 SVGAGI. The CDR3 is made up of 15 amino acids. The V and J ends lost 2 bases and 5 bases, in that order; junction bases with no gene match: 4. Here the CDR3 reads CASSYGGQGYQPQHF. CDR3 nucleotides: TGTGCCAGCAGTTACGGGGGACAGGGATATCAGCCCCAGCATTTT.

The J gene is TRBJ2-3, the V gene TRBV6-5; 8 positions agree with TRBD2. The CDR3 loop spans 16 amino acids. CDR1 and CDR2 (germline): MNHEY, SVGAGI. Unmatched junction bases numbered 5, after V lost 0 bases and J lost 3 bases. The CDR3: CASSYSEREMTDTQYF. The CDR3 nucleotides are TGTGCCAGCAGTTACTCGGAGCGGGAGATGACAGATACGCAGTATTTT.

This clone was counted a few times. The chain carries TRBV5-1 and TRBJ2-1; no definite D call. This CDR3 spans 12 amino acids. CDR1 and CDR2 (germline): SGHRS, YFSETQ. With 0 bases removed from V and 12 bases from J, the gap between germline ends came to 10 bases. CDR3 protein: CASSLDGRVQFF. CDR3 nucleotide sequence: TGCGCCAGCAGCTTGGATGGTCGCGTGCAGTTCTTC.

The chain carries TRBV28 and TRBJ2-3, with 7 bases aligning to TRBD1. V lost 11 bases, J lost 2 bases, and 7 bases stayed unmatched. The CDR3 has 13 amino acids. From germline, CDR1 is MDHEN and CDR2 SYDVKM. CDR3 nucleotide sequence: TGTGCCGGCCGGGACAGCCTCACAGATACGCAGTATTTT. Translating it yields CAGRDSLTDTQYF.

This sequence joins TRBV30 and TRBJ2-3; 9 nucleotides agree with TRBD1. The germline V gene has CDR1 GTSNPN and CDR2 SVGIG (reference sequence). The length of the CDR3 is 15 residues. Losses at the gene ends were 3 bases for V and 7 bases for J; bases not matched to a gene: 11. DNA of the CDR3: TGTGCCTGGAGGTGGGGGACAGGGCCCCGAAATACGCAGTATTTT. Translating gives CAWRWGTGPRNTQYF.

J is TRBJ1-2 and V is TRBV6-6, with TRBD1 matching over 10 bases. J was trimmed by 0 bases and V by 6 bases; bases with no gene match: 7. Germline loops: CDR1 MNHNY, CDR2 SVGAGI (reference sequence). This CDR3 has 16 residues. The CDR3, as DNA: TGTGCCAGCAGCAAGGGACAGGGGATTGCTAACTATGGCTACACCTTC. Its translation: CASSKGQGIANYGYTF.

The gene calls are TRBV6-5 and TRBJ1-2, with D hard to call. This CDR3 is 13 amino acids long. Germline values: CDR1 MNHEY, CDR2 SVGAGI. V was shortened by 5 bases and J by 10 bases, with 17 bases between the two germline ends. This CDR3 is CASSEATSRPYTF. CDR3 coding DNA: TGTGCCAGCAGTGAAGCGACCTCTAGACCCTACACCTTC.

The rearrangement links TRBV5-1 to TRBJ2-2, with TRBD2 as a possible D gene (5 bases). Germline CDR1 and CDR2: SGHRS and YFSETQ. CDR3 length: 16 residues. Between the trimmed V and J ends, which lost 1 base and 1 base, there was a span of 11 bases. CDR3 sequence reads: CASSLRRGRNTGELFF. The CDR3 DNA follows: TGCGCCAGCAGCTTGCGTCGGGGAAGGAACACCGGGGAGCTGTTTTTT.

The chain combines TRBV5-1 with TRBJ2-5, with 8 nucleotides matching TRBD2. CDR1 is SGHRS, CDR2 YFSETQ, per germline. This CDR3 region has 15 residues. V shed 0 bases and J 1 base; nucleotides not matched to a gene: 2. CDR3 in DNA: TGCGCCAGCAGCTTGGCGCGGGGGGCCCAAGAGACCCAGTACTTC. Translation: CASSLARGAQETQYF.

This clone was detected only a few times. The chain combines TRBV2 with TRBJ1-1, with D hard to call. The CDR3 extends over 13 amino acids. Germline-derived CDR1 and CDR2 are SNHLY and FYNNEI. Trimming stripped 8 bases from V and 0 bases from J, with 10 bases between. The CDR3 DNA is TGTGCCAGCGTCGGGAGCATGAACACTGAAGCTTTCTTT. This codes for CASVGSMNTEAFF.

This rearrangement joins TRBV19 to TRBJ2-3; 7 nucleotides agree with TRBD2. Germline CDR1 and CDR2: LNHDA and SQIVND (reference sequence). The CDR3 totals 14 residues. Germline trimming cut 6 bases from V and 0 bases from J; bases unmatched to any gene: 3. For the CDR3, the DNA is TGTGCCAGTAGGCGGGGGTCTAGCACAGATACGCAGTATTTT. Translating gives CASRRGSSTDTQYF.

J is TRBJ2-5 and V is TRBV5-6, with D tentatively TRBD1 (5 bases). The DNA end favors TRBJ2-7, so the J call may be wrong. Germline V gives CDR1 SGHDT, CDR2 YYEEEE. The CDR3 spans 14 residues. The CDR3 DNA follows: TGTGCCAGCAGCTTAGGAGCAGGGCGACACGAGCAGTACTTC. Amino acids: CASSLGAGRHEQYF.

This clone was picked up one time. DNA of the CDR3: TGTGCCAGCAGTTTATCAGGGGGCCGGGGCTACACCTTC. Its protein is CASSLSGGRGYTF. The rearrangement links TRBV27 to TRBJ1-2; 7 bases map to TRBD1. The CDR3 runs 13 residues. The trim removed 0 bases at V and 8 bases at J, leaving 3 bases unmatched. Per the germline V gene, CDR1 is MNHEY and CDR2 is SMNVEV (reference sequence).

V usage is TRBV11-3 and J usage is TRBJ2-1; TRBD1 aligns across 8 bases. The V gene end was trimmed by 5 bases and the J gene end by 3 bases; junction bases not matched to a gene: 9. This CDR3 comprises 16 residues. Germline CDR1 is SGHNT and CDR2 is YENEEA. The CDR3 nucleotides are TGTGCCAGCAGCGCCCGACAGGGGACGAGCTACAATGAGCAGTTCTTC. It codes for CASSARQGTSYNEQFF. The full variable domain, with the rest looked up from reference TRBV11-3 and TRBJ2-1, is EAGVVQSPRYKIIEKKQPVAFWCNPISGHNTLYWYLQNLGQGPELLIRYENEEAVDDSQLPKDRFSAERLKGVDSTLKIQPAELGDSAVYLCASSARQGTSYNEQFFGPGTRLTVL.

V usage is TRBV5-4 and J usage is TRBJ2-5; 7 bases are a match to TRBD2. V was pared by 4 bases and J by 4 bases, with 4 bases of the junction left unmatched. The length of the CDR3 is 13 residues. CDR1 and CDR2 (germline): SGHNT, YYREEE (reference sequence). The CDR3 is CASSAGLGETQYF. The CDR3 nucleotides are TGTGCCAGCAGCGCTGGACTAGGAGAGACCCAGTACTTC.

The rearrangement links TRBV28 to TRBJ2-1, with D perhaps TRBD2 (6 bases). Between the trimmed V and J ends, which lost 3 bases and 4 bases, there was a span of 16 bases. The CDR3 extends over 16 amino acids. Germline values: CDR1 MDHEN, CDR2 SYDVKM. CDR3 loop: CASSFAGTDLYNEQFF. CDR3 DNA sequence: TGTGCCAGCAGTTTTGCCGGGACTGACCTTTACAATGAGCAGTTCTTC.

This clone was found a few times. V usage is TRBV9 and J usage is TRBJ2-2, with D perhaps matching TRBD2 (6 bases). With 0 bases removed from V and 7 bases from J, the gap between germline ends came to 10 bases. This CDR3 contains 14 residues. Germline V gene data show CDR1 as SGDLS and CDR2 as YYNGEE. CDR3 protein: CASSVVAGYGELFF. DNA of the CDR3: TGTGCCAGCAGCGTAGTGGCGGGGTACGGGGAGCTGTTTTTT. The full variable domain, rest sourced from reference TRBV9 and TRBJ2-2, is DSGVTQTPKHLITATGQRVTLRCSPRSGDLSVYWYQQSLDQGLQFLIQYYNGEERAKGNILERFSAQQFPDLHSELNLSSLELGDSALYFCASSVVAGYGELFFGEGSRLTVL.

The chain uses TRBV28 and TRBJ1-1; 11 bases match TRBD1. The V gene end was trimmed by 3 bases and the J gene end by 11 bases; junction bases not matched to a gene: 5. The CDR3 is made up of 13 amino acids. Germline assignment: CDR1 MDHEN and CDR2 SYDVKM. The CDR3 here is CASSFGDRGLAFF. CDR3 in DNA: TGTGCCAGCAGTTTCGGGGACAGGGGGTTGGCTTTCTTT.

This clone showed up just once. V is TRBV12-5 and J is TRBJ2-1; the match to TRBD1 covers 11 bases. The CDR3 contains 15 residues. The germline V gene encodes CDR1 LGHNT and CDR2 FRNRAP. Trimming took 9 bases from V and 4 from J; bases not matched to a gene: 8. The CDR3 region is CASARGTGGYNEQFF. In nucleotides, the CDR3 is TGTGCTAGCGCACGTGGGACAGGGGGTTACAATGAGCAGTTCTTC.

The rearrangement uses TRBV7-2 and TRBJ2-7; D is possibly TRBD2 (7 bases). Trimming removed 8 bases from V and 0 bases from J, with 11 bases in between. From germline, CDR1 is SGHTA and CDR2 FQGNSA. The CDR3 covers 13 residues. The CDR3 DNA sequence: TGTGCCAGCGGGGGGGCCTTCTCCTACGAGCAGTACTTC. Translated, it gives CASGGAFSYEQYF.

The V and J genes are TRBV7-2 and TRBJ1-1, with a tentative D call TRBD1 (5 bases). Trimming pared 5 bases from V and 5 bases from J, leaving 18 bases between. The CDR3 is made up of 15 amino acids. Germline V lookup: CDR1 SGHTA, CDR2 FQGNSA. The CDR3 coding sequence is TGTGCCAGCAGCCCCAACGGGGGGAGGCGGACTGAAGCTTTCTTT. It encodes CASSPNGGRRTEAFF.

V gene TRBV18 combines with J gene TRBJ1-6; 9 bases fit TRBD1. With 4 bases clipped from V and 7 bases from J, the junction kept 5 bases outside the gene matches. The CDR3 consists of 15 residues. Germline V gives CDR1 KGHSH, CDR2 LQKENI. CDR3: CASSRSGTGNSPLHF. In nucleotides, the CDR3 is TGTGCCAGCTCACGTTCCGGGACAGGGAATTCACCCCTCCACTTT.

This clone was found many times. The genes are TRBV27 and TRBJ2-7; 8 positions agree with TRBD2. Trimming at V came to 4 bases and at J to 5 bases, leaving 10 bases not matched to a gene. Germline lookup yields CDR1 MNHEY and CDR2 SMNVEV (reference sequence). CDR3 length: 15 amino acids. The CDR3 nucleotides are TGTGCCAGCAGTTACAGAAGCGGGAGTTCCCACGAGCAGTACTTC. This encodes CASSYRSGSSHEQYF.